This TCR beta chain was found in a study of breast tumors, draining lymph nodes, adjacent tissues. CDR1 is MNHNS, CDR2 SASEGT, per germline. Trimming shortened V by 5 bases and J by 4 bases, and 19 bases separated the two germline ends. There are 16 residues in the CDR3. Axillary draining lymph nodes of breast cancer patients supplied the node samples. TCRdb re-derived calls from the multiplex PCR reads in MiXCR, one entry per CDR3 protein. The sample records approximately 200,000 distinct CDR3 sequences, roughly 29% being singletons. General study findings and limits: Luminal-like breast cancer showed significantly higher tumor–nontumor repertoire similarity than basal-like. The lymph node origin of tumor T cells was framed as consistent with a hypothesis, not demonstrated.

This clonotype has only one observation. What it binds is not known. The TCR was taken from a female donor with breast cancer. Some clones in this sample may be carry-over from other donors' samples. The chain joins TRBV6-1 to TRBJ2-3; no reliable D call. The specimen was axillary lymph node tissue. DNA of the CDR3: TGTGCCAGCAGTCTAATTGACGCGGTGCGCGCAGATACGCAGTATTTT. Residues: CASSLIDAVRADTQYF.